Described below is a single T cell receptor beta chain sequence and its context. V gave up 4 bases and J gave up 8 bases; unmatched junction bases: 5. Germline CDR1 SGHTS, CDR2 YDEGEE. CDR3 size: 12 residues. This entry is derived from a study of control samples from healthy donors and cancer patients. Sequencing used immunoSEQ multiplex PCR; TCRdb keeps in-frame clones, though not all of them. The repertoire holds over 8,000 clones, with roughly 90% as singletons. The receptor was derived from a man aged 55 to 70 with colorectal cancer. What was sequenced was PBMCs. This chain uses TRBV5-8 with TRBJ1-2; 7 positions match TRBD1. The chain's CDR3 is CASSPGGRGYTF. Written as DNA, the CDR3 is TGTGCCAGCAGCCCAGGGGGTAGAGGCTACACCTTC.